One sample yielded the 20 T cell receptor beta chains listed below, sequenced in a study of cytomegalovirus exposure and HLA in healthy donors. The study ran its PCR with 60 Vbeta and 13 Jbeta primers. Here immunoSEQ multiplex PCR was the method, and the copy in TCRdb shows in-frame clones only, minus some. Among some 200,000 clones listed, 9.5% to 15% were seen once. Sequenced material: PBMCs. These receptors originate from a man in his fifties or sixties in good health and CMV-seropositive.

CDR3 loop: CASSLLAGGPSDTQYF. The CDR3 DNA follows: TGTGCCAGCAGTCTACTAGCGGGGGGGCCCTCAGATACGCAGTATTTT. The rearrangement links TRBV27 to TRBJ2-3, with 13 bases lining up with TRBD2. Germline V lookup: CDR1 MNHEY, CDR2 SMNVEV (reference sequence). Unmatched junction bases numbered 6, after V lost 5 bases and J lost 4 bases. The CDR3 is made up of 16 amino acids.

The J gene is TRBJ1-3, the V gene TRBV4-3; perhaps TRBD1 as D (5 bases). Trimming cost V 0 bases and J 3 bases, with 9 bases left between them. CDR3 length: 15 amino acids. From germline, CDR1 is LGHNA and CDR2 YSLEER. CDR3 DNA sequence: TGCGCCAGCAGCCAAGATGGGGCAGTTGGAAACACCATATATTTT. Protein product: CASSQDGAVGNTIYF.

The CDR3 spells CAISGAGETQYF. Written as DNA, the CDR3 is TGTGCCATCAGTGGGGCGGGGGAGACCCAGTACTTC. This rearrangement joins TRBV10-3 to TRBJ2-5; perhaps TRBD2 as D (6 bases). Germline V lookup: CDR1 ENHRY, CDR2 SYGVKD. The CDR3 sequence is 12 residues long. V lost 4 bases and J 5 bases, leaving 8 bases between the germline ends.

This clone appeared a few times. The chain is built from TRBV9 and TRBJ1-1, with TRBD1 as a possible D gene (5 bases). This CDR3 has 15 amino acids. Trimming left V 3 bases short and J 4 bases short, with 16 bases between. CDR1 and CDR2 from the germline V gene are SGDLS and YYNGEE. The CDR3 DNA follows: TGTGCCAGCAGCGGCCCGGACCTTAGGGGCACTGAAGCTTTCTTT. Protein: CASSGPDLRGTEAFF.

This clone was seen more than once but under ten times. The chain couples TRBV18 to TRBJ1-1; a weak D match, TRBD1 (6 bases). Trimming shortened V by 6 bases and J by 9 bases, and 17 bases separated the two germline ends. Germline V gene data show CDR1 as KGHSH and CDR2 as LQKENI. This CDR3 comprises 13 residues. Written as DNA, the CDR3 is TGTGCCAGCTCTCGGGGCGAAGGGACAAAAGCTTTCTTT. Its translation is CASSRGEGTKAFF.

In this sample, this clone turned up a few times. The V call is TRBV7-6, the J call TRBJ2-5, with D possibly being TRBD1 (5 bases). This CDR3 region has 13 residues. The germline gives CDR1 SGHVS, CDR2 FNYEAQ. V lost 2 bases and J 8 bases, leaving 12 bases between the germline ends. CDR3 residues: CASSLNQGRTQYF. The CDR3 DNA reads TGTGCCAGCAGCTTAAATCAGGGAAGAACCCAGTACTTC. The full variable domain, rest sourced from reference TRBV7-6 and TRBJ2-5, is GAGVSQSPRYKVTKRGQDVALRCDPISGHVSLYWYRQALGQGPEFLTYFNYEAQQDKSGLPNDRFSAERPEGSISTLTIQRTEQRDSAMYRCASSLNQGRTQYFGPGTRLLVL.

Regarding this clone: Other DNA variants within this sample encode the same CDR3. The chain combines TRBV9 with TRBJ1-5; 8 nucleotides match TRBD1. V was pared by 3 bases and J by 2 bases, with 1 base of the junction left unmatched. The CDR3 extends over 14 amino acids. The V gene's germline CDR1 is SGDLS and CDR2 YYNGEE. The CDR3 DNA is TGTGCCAGCAGCGCGACAGGGGGCAATCAGCCCCAGCATTTT. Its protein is CASSATGGNQPQHF.

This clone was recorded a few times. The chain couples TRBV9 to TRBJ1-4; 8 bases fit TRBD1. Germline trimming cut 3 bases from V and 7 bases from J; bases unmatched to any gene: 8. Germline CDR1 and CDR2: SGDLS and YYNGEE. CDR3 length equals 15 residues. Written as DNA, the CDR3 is TGTGCCAGCAGCGCTGGAACAGGGACAGGTGAAAAACTGTTTTTT. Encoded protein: CASSAGTGTGEKLFF. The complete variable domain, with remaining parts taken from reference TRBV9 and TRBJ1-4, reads DSGVTQTPKHLITATGQRVTLRCSPRSGDLSVYWYQQSLDQGLQFLIQYYNGEERAKGNILERFSAQQFPDLHSELNLSSLELGDSALYFCASSAGTGTGEKLFFGSGTQLSVL.

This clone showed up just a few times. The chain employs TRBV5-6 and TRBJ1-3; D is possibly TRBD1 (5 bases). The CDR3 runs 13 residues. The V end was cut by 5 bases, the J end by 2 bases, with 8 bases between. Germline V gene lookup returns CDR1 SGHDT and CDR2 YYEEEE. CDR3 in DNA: TGTGCCAGCAGACTCAGGGCTGGAAACACCATATATTTT. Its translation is CASRLRAGNTIYF.

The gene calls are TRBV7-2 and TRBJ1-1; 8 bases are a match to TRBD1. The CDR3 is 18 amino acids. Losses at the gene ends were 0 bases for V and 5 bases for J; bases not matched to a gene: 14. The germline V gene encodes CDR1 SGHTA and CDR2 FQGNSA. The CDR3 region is CASSLARGQGSIGTEAFF. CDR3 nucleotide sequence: TGTGCCAGCAGCTTAGCGCGTGGACAGGGCTCAATCGGGACTGAAGCTTTCTTT.

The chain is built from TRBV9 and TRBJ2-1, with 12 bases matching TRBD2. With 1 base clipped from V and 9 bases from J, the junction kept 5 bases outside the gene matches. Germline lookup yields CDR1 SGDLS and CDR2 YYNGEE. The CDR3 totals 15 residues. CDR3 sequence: CASSVSSGGEFEQFF. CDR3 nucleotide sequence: TGTGCCAGCAGCGTATCTAGCGGGGGGGAGTTTGAGCAGTTCTTC.

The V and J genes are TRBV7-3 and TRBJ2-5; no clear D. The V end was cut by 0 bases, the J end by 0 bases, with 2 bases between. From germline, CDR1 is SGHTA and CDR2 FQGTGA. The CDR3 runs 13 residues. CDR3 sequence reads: CASSLTNQETQYF. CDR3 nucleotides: TGTGCCAGCAGCTTAACCAACCAAGAGACCCAGTACTTC.

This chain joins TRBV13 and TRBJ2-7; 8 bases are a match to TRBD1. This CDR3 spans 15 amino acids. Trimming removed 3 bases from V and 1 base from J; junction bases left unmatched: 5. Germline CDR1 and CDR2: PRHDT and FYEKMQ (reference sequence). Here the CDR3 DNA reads TGTGCCAGCAGCTTCAGGGGGCAAAGGTCCTACGAGCAGTACTTC. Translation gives CASSFRGQRSYEQYF.

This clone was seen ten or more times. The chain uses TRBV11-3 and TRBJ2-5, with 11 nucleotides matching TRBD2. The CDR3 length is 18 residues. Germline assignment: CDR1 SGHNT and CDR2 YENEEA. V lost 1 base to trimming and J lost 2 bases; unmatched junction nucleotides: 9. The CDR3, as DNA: TGTGCCAGCAGCTTAGCTCTCCTACTAGCGGGGGCACAAGAGACCCAGTACTTC. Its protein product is CASSLALLLAGAQETQYF.

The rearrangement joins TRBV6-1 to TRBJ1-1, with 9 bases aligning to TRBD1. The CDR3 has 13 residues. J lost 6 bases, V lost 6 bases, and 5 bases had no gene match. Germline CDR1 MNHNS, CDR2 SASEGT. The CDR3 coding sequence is TGTGCCAGCAGGGGACAGGGAGGATCTGAAGCTTTCTTT. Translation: CASRGQGGSEAFF.

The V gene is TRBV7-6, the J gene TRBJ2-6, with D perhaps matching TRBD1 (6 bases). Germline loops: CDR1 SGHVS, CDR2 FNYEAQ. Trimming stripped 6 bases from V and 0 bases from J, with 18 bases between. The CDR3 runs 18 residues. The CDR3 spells CASSYGTLPTSGANVLTF. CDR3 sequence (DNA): TGTGCCAGCAGTTACGGGACACTCCCCACCTCTGGGGCCAACGTCCTGACTTTC.

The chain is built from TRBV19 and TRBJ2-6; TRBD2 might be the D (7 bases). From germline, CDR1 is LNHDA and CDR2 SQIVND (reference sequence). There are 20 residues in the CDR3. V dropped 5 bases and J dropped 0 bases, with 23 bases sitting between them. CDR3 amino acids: CASSPWGVSGGSSGANVLTF. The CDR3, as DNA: TGTGCCAGTAGTCCTTGGGGGGTATCGGGGGGCAGCTCTGGGGCCAACGTCCTGACTTTC.

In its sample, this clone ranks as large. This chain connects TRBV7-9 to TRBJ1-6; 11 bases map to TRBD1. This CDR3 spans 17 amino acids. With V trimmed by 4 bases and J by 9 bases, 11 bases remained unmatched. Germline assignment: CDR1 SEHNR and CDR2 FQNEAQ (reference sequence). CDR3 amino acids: CASSSHERTGGSSPLHF. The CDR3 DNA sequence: TGTGCCAGCAGCTCCCACGAACGGACAGGGGGCAGTTCACCCCTCCACTTT.

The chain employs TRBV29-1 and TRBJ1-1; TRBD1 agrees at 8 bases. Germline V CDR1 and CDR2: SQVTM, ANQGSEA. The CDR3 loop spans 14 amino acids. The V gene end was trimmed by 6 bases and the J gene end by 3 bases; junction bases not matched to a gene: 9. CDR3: CSVSLGQGHTEAFF. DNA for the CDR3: TGCAGCGTCAGCTTAGGACAGGGACACACTGAAGCTTTCTTT. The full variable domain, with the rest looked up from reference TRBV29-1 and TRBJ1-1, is SAVISQKPSRDICQRGTSLTIQCQVDSQVTMMFWYRQQPGQSLTLIATANQGSEATYESGFVIDKFPISRPNLTFSTLTVSNMSPEDSSIYLCSVSLGQGHTEAFFGQGTRLTVV.

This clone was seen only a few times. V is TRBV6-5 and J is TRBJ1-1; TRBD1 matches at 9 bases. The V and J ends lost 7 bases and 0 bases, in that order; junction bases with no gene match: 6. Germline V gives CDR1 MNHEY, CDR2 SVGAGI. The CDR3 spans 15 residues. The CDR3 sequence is CASTPDRGMNTEAFF. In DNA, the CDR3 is TGTGCCAGCACCCCGGACAGGGGAATGAACACTGAAGCTTTCTTT.